The 5 T cell receptor beta chains below all came from one sample that was sequenced in a study of blood T cell repertoires in COVID-19. Only in-frame clones appear in the TCRdb table, and some are missing; sequencing was by immunoSEQ multiplex PCR. The sample lists about 220,000 clones, about 85% seen once, with about 3% in the top ten. What was sequenced was peripheral blood. Every receptor here comes from a man aged 50-60 years who had recovered from COVID-19.

The genes are TRBV6-1 and TRBJ1-5; no clear D. Trimming shortened V by 2 bases and J by 5 bases, and 7 bases separated the two germline ends. The CDR3 consists of 13 residues. CDR1 is MNHNS, CDR2 SASEGT, per germline. The chain's CDR3 is CASSEHGYQPQHF. In DNA, the CDR3 is TGTGCCAGCAGTGAACACGGGTATCAGCCCCAGCATTTT.

In its sample, this clone was seen many times. The chain recombines TRBV18 with TRBJ1-4; 7 bases map to TRBD1. Germline trimming cut 6 bases from V and 8 bases from J; bases unmatched to any gene: 9. This CDR3 is 14 amino acids long. Germline V gene data show CDR1 as KGHSH and CDR2 as LQKENI. The CDR3 loop is CASSATGKREKLFF. CDR3 DNA sequence: TGTGCCAGCTCGGCGACAGGGAAGCGCGAAAAACTGTTTTTT. Full variable domain (missing parts from reference TRBV18 and TRBJ1-4): NAGVMQNPRHLVRRRGQEARLRCSPMKGHSHVYWYRQLPEEGLKFMVYLQKENIIDESGMPKERFSAEFPKEGPSILRIQQVVRGDSAAYFCASSATGKREKLFFGSGTQLSVL.

Of note for this clone: This sample also contains other DNA sequences that code for the same CDR3. The rearrangement joins TRBV5-1 to TRBJ1-2, with D perhaps matching TRBD1 (6 bases). The CDR3 length is 14 residues. V lost 2 bases and J 6 bases, leaving 14 bases between the germline ends. CDR1 is SGHRS, CDR2 YFSETQ, per germline. The CDR3 DNA reads as TGCGCCAGCAGCTTAGCCCGGTCAGGGGATGGCTACACCTTC. Its protein is CASSLARSGDGYTF.

A remark on this clone: Its ends do not fully match the called genes, so a read error is possible. The chain couples TRBV28 to TRBJ2-5; maybe TRBD2 (6 bases). The CDR3 length is 12 residues. Germline assignment: CDR1 MDHEN and CDR2 SYDVKM. The CDR3 DNA follows: TGTGCCAGCAGTATCCTTCGGGGGACGATGGACTTC. Its translation: CASSILRGTMDF.

This clone was found once. The chain uses TRBV19 and TRBJ2-4; D perhaps matches TRBD1 (6 bases). The CDR3 contains 18 residues. Between the trimmed V and J ends, which lost 3 bases and 0 bases, there was a span of 18 bases. From germline, CDR1 is LNHDA and CDR2 SQIVND (reference sequence). The DNA for the CDR3 is TGTGCCAGTAGTATCTTTAGTTTCGGCAGGGGAGCCAAAAACATTCAGTACTTC. Its translation: CASSIFSFGRGAKNIQYF.